The 29 T cell receptor beta chains below were found in one sample sequenced in a study of blood T cell repertoires in COVID-19. This table comes from immunoSEQ multiplex PCR, and its TCRdb copy is limited to in-frame clones, with some not included. The sample records 110,000 or so clones, approximately 85% being singletons. The specimen was peripheral blood. Every receptor here comes from a woman aged 55 to 70 with COVID-19, enrolled during active disease.

This chain uses TRBV6-5 with TRBJ1-2; D is possibly TRBD1 (5 bases). Trimming cost V 7 bases and J 2 bases, with 14 bases left between them. The CDR3 is 14 residues long. Germline assignment: CDR1 MNHEY and CDR2 SVGAGI. This CDR3 is CASTQTVANYGYTF. The CDR3 nucleotides are TGTGCCAGCACACAGACAGTCGCCAACTATGGCTACACCTTC.

This rearrangement joins TRBV10-1 to TRBJ1-5, with D possibly being TRBD1 (5 bases). Germline V gives CDR1 WNHNN, CDR2 SYGVQD (reference sequence). V was shortened by 2 bases and J by 7 bases, with 27 bases between the two germline ends. The CDR3 length is 19 residues. The CDR3 coding sequence is TGCGCCAGCAGTGAGGCCCCTAAAGACCGGATGGGCGGGGCCCAGCCCCAGCATTTT. The encoded protein is CASSEAPKDRMGGAQPQHF.

This chain uses TRBV11-2 with TRBJ1-3; D gene uncertain. This CDR3 spans 13 amino acids. Germline V gene sequence: CDR1 SGHAT, CDR2 FQNNGV. V lost 4 bases and J lost 4, with 8 bases in between. CDR3 nucleotides: TGTGCCAGCAGCTCCACTCCAGGAAACACCATATATTTT. Protein: CASSSTPGNTIYF.

The rearrangement links TRBV18 to TRBJ2-2, with no clear D. Germline V gene sequence: CDR1 KGHSH, CDR2 LQKENI. V gave up 4 bases and J gave up 3 bases, with 12 bases separating them. This CDR3 has 15 residues. For the CDR3, the DNA is TGTGCCAGCTCACAACAACACGGAGACACCGGGGAGCTGTTTTTT. Translation gives CASSQQHGDTGELFF.

In this sample, this clone turned up many times. This sequence joins TRBV2 and TRBJ1-1, with a weak D call TRBD1 (5 bases). Germline V lookup: CDR1 SNHLY, CDR2 FYNNEI. V lost 6 bases to trimming and J lost 4 bases, with 15 bases between them. The CDR3 contains 14 residues. The CDR3 sequence is CASSEGPGGTEAFF. CDR3 DNA: TGTGCCAGCAGCGAGGGACCGGGGGGCACTGAAGCTTTCTTT.

The J gene is TRBJ1-5, the V gene TRBV4-1, with D unclear. CDR1 and CDR2 from the germline V gene are MGHRA and YSYEKL. V was cut by 4 bases and J by 7 bases, with 14 bases left in between. This CDR3 is 14 amino acids long. This CDR3 is CASSLSHHEQPQHF. The CDR3 DNA is TGCGCCAGCAGCCTTAGCCACCATGAACAGCCCCAGCATTTT.

This chain joins TRBV6-2 or TRBV6-3 and TRBJ2-3; TRBD2 agrees at 12 bases. CDR3 size: 17 residues. CDR1 MNHEY and CDR2 SVGEGT come from the germline V gene. The V segment lost 3 bases and the J segment 1 base; nucleotides outside the gene matches: 5. The CDR3 loop is CASSYDRTSGGTDTQYF. CDR3 DNA sequence: TGTGCCAGCAGTTATGATAGGACTAGCGGGGGCACAGATACGCAGTATTTT.

This clone was detected once. The V gene is TRBV10-3, the J gene TRBJ2-7; possibly TRBD2 for D (5 bases). This CDR3 region has 14 residues. In germline, CDR1 is ENHRY, CDR2 SYGVKD. Trimming left V 2 bases short and J 2 bases short, with 10 bases between. CDR3 protein: CAISEGGGAYEQYF. CDR3 sequence (DNA): TGTGCCATCAGTGAGGGAGGCGGAGCCTACGAGCAGTACTTC.

The chain joins TRBV10-3 to TRBJ2-5; 9 bases fit TRBD2. J lost 1 base, V lost 0 bases, and 9 bases had no gene match. Looked up from germline, CDR1 is ENHRY and CDR2 is SYGVKD. CDR3 size: 18 residues. CDR3 residues: CAISESSRSGGSQETQYF. In DNA, the CDR3 is TGTGCCATCAGTGAGTCGTCGCGAAGCGGGGGGTCCCAAGAGACCCAGTACTTC.

The chain couples TRBV9 to TRBJ2-1; D gene ambiguous. V was shortened by 0 bases and J by 0 bases, with 13 bases between the two germline ends. There are 17 residues in the CDR3. Germline CDR1 is SGDLS and CDR2 is YYNGEE. CDR3 region: CASSVDWRWSSYNEQFF. The CDR3 DNA follows: TGTGCCAGCAGCGTAGACTGGCGGTGGAGCTCCTACAATGAGCAGTTCTTC.

This chain uses TRBV5-4 with TRBJ2-5; D is possibly TRBD1 (6 bases). Germline V gene data show CDR1 as SGHNT and CDR2 as YYREEE (reference sequence). V lost 4 bases and J 4 bases, leaving 11 bases between the germline ends. This CDR3 is built from 13 residues. The chain's CDR3 is CASSRTGSETQYF. CDR3 bases: TGTGCCAGCAGCCGCACAGGGTCAGAGACCCAGTACTTC.

The rearrangement links TRBV19 to TRBJ1-1; possible D gene TRBD1, 5 bases. Germline V gene data show CDR1 as LNHDA and CDR2 as SQIVND (reference sequence). The ends were cut back, 6 bases at V and 3 bases at J, with 17 bases in the middle. This CDR3 contains 15 residues. CDR3 residues: CASSPGGGDDTEAFF. The CDR3 DNA reads TGTGCCAGTAGCCCGGGCGGAGGGGATGACACTGAAGCTTTCTTT.

The chain joins TRBV5-6 to TRBJ1-5; 7 nucleotides agree with TRBD1. The CDR3 loop spans 15 amino acids. The J segment lost 2 bases and the V segment lost 1 base, leaving 3 bases of the junction unmatched. Germline loops: CDR1 SGHDT, CDR2 YYEEEE. The DNA of the CDR3 is TGTGCCAGCAGCTTGACAGGACAGGGCAATCAGCCCCAGCATTTT. The encoded protein is CASSLTGQGNQPQHF.

The chain uses TRBV6-5 and TRBJ1-5, with D hard to call. The V end lost 3 bases, the J end lost 6 bases, and 6 bases lay between the germline ends. This CDR3 has 12 residues. The germline V gene encodes CDR1 MNHEY and CDR2 SVGAGI. The CDR3 DNA sequence: TGTGCCAGCAGTTATGTAGCTCAGCCCCAGCATTTT. It encodes CASSYVAQPQHF.

The gene calls are TRBV5-1 and TRBJ2-2, with 9 bases fitting TRBD2. The J segment lost 5 bases and the V segment lost 7 bases, leaving 12 bases of the junction unmatched. This CDR3 contains 16 residues. CDR1 is SGHRS and CDR2 is YFSETQ in the germline V gene. In DNA, the CDR3 is TGCGCCAGCGGCCTCCCCTTAGCGGGGGATACCGGGGAGCTGTTTTTT. Residues: CASGLPLAGDTGELFF. Full variable domain (missing parts from reference TRBV5-1 and TRBJ2-2): KAGVTQTPRYLIKTRGQQVTLSCSPISGHRSVSWYQQTPGQGLQFLFEYFSETQRNKGNFPGRFSGRQFSNSRSEMNVSTLELGDSALYLCASGLPLAGDTGELFFGEGSRLTVL.

The genes are TRBV19 and TRBJ2-1; TRBD2 is a possible D gene (6 bases). Trimming took off 0 bases at V and 4 bases at J, with 13 bases between the two ends. This CDR3 is built from 16 residues. Germline assignment: CDR1 LNHDA and CDR2 SQIVND (reference sequence). CDR3 protein: CASSIEEGTRYNEQFF. As DNA, the CDR3 is TGTGCCAGTAGTATAGAGGAGGGTACTCGATACAATGAGCAGTTCTTC.

This sequence joins TRBV3-1 (or the pseudogene TRBV3-2) and TRBJ2-7; 10 bases map to TRBD1. There are 14 residues in the CDR3. V lost 4 bases and J lost 4; bases outside the gene matches: 4. CDR1 is LGHDT and CDR2 is YNNKEL in the germline V gene (reference sequence). Here the CDR3 DNA reads TGTGCCAGCAGCCTACGGGACAGGGGTTACGAGCAGTACTTC. This sequence encodes CASSLRDRGYEQYF.

J is TRBJ2-1 and V is TRBV7-2; D may be TRBD1 (5 bases). Germline V gives CDR1 SGHTA, CDR2 FQGNSA. V was clipped by 3 bases and J by 6 bases, with 15 bases between them. The CDR3 extends over 15 amino acids. The CDR3, as DNA: TGTGCCAGCAGCTTCGGTCAGGGCCGTCGCAATGAGCAGTTCTTC. Translated: CASSFGQGRRNEQFF. Filled out from reference TRBV7-2 and TRBJ2-1, the complete variable domain reads GAGVSQSPSNKVTEKGKDVELRCDPISGHTALYWYRQSLGQGLEFLIYFQGNSAPDKSGLPSDRFSAERTGGSVSTLTIQRTQQEDSAVYLCASSFGQGRRNEQFFGPGTRLTVL.

This clone showed up just once. The V and J genes are TRBV2 and TRBJ1-1, with D perhaps matching TRBD1 (5 bases). Germline V CDR1 and CDR2: SNHLY, FYNNEI. The CDR3 totals 14 residues. V was pared by 6 bases and J by 4 bases, with 15 bases between. CDR3 sequence (DNA): TGTGCCAGCAGCGCCAGGGTAGTAGGCACTGAAGCTTTCTTT. Residues: CASSARVVGTEAFF.

The chain links TRBV30 to TRBJ1-2, with D perhaps TRBD1 (6 bases). V was pared by 3 bases and J by 8 bases, with 16 bases between. This CDR3 comprises 13 residues. Germline V gives CDR1 GTSNPN, CDR2 SVGIG (reference sequence). The CDR3 protein is CAWSAQGRDGYTF. For the CDR3, the DNA is TGTGCCTGGAGCGCACAGGGAAGAGACGGCTACACCTTC.

The chain joins TRBV7-2 to TRBJ2-7; 11 bases fit TRBD2. Looked up from germline, CDR1 is SGHTA and CDR2 is FQGNSA. J was trimmed by 5 bases and V by 5 bases; bases with no gene match: 5. The CDR3 covers 14 residues. The CDR3 region is CASSPTSGEHEQYF. The DNA for the CDR3 is TGTGCCAGCAGCCCGACTAGCGGGGAACACGAGCAGTACTTC.

The chain uses TRBV7-9 and TRBJ2-1; maybe TRBD1 (5 bases). The V gene lost 2 bases and the J gene lost 8 bases, with 13 bases spanning the gap. The CDR3 runs to 14 residues. The germline CDR1 and CDR2 sequences are SEHNR and FQNEAQ (reference sequence). Here the CDR3 reads CASSLLSRGDEQFF. The CDR3 bases are TGTGCCAGCAGCTTATTGAGTAGGGGCGATGAGCAGTTCTTC.

V gene TRBV30 combines with J gene TRBJ2-5; 11 bases line up with TRBD2. Per the germline V gene, CDR1 is GTSNPN and CDR2 is SVGIG (reference sequence). The CDR3 runs 16 residues. The trim removed 0 bases at V and 4 bases at J, leaving 7 bases unmatched. In nucleotides, the CDR3 is TGTGCCTGGAGTGTGACTAGCGGGGAGGTTGGAGAGACCCAGTACTTC. Translation: CAWSVTSGEVGETQYF.

This clone was detected only a few times. The V and J genes are TRBV19 and TRBJ1-3; tentative D call: TRBD1 (5 bases). CDR3 length equals 13 residues. Germline CDR1 reads LNHDA; CDR2 reads SQIVND (reference sequence). Trimming pared 7 bases from V and 5 bases from J, leaving 12 bases between. CDR3 amino acids: CASKSPGRNTIYF. The CDR3 DNA follows: TGTGCCAGTAAATCTCCAGGGAGAAACACCATATATTTT.

V usage is TRBV19 and J usage is TRBJ1-1; tentative D call: TRBD1 (5 bases). The CDR3 covers 15 residues. Trimming took off 1 base at V and 5 bases at J, with 14 bases between the two ends. The germline gives CDR1 LNHDA, CDR2 SQIVND (reference sequence). CDR3 amino acids: CASSIVGGEGTEAFF. The DNA for the CDR3 is TGTGCCAGTAGTATAGTCGGGGGAGAGGGGACTGAAGCTTTCTTT.

The rearrangement links TRBV5-8 to TRBJ2-1, with TRBD2 identical over 13 bases. Germline V gene data show CDR1 as SGHTS and CDR2 as YDEGEE. This CDR3 is 18 amino acids long. With 1 base clipped from V and 4 bases from J, the junction kept 8 bases outside the gene matches. This chain's CDR3 is CASSLTSGGAFTYNEQFF. As DNA, the CDR3 is TGTGCCAGCAGCTTGACTAGCGGGGGGGCGTTTACGTACAATGAGCAGTTCTTC.

J is TRBJ2-7 and V is TRBV7-9, with TRBD1 identical over 9 bases. Per germline, CDR1 SEHNR and CDR2 FQNEAQ (reference sequence). The CDR3 is 15 amino acids. Unmatched junction bases numbered 8, after V lost 4 bases and J lost 4 bases. CDR3 in DNA: TGTGCCAGCAGCTCCCCGGGACAGGGATTTTACGAGCAGTACTTC. Its protein product is CASSSPGQGFYEQYF.

This clone was observed a few times. The CDR3 DNA follows: TGCGCCAGCCGGGACAGCACCAATTCACCCCTCCACTTT. Translation: CASRDSTNSPLHF. V usage is TRBV5-1 and J usage is TRBJ1-6; 7 bases are a match to TRBD1. V trimming: 7 bases; J trimming: 7 bases; junction bases outside the gene matches: 5. CDR1 and CDR2 from the germline V gene are SGHRS and YFSETQ. CDR3 length equals 13 residues. Based on the CDR3 plus reference TRBV5-1 and TRBJ1-6, the full variable domain is KAGVTQTPRYLIKTRGQQVTLSCSPISGHRSVSWYQQTPGQGLQFLFEYFSETQRNKGNFPGRFSGRQFSNSRSEMNVSTLELGDSALYLCASRDSTNSPLHFGNGTRLTVT.

The rearrangement joins TRBV2 to TRBJ2-7; the D gene is possibly TRBD1 (5 bases). The CDR3 spans 13 residues. Germline CDR1 SNHLY, CDR2 FYNNEI. V lost 6 bases, J lost 0 bases, and 9 bases lay in between. The CDR3 here is CASRAGYSYEQYF. The CDR3 bases are TGTGCCAGCAGGGCAGGGTACTCCTACGAGCAGTACTTC.